The 27 T cell receptor beta chains reported below all come from one sample, sequenced in a study of response to subunit inactivated influenza vaccine. TCRdb called the RT-PCR reads again in MiXCR, with one record for every CDR3 protein. The profile shows about 650,000 distinct CDR3 sequences, 15% to 17% of them singletons. The starting material was PBMCs from blood, obtained 11 to 12 days after vaccination. The receptors here all came from a man in his forties or fifties who received an inactivated influenza vaccine.

A few counts support this clonotype. The V call is TRBV20-1, the J call TRBJ2-7, with unresolved D. CDR3 length: 11 residues. Germline values: CDR1 DFQATT, CDR2 SNEGSKA (reference sequence). Trimming removed 0 bases from V and 12 bases from J, with 12 bases in between. Here the CDR3 reads CSARDTGPSYF. The CDR3 DNA reads as TGCAGTGCTAGAGATACTGGCCCTTCGTACTTC.

This clonotype was counted between two and nine times. CDR3 region: CASSLEQKRGTQYF. The CDR3 DNA reads as TGTGCCAGCAGCTTAGAACAGAAGAGAGGGACCCAGTACTTC. The V call is TRBV7-2, the J call TRBJ2-5; D call uncertain. V shed 1 base and J shed 7 bases, with 13 bases lying between them. This CDR3 has 14 residues. Germline V gene data show CDR1 as SGHTA and CDR2 as FQGNSA. Full variable domain (missing parts from reference TRBV7-2 and TRBJ2-5): GAGVSQSPSNKVTEKGKDVELRCDPISGHTALYWYRQSLGQGLEFLIYFQGNSAPDKSGLPSDRFSAERTGGSVSTLTIQRTQQEDSAVYLCASSLEQKRGTQYFGPGTRLLVL.

A few counts support this clonotype. This chain links TRBV7-9 with TRBJ1-5; D unresolved. Deletions cut 1 base from V and 7 bases from J, with 11 bases between. Germline V gene sequence: CDR1 SEHNR, CDR2 FQNEAQ (reference sequence). The CDR3 sequence is 14 residues long. The DNA of the CDR3 is TGTGCCAGCAGCTTAGGTATGGGATCCCAGCCCCAGCATTTT. Protein: CASSLGMGSQPQHF.

In its sample, this clonotype was seen many times. The chain is built from TRBV7-2 and TRBJ2-7; D is unresolved. Germline V gene lookup returns CDR1 SGHTA and CDR2 FQGNSA. V lost 5 bases, J lost 4 bases, and 6 bases lay in between. The CDR3 spans 11 residues. The DNA for the CDR3 is TGTGCCAGCAGCGAAAAGTACGAGCAGTACTTC. Its protein product is CASSEKYEQYF.

This clonotype was detected only a few times. The chain has TRBV2 and TRBJ2-7; TRBD2 might be the D (6 bases). CDR3 length equals 14 residues. With 6 bases removed from V and 5 bases from J, the gap between germline ends came to 17 bases. Germline loops: CDR1 SNHLY, CDR2 FYNNEI. For the CDR3, the DNA is TGTGCCAGCAGGGAGATGGGGGGTTCCCACGAGCAGTACTTC. It codes for CASREMGGSHEQYF.

This clonotype was seen only a few times. The J gene is TRBJ2-7, the V gene TRBV20-1, with D perhaps given as TRBD1 or TRBD2 (5 bases each). Trimming took off 6 bases at V and 7 bases at J, with 19 bases between the two ends. The germline gives CDR1 DFQATT, CDR2 SNEGSKA (reference sequence). There are 13 residues in the CDR3. The CDR3 spells CSANPGPHREQYF. The CDR3, as DNA: TGCAGTGCCAACCCGGGACCCCATCGGGAGCAGTACTTC.

The chain uses TRBV27 and TRBJ1-1, with unresolved D. Germline V CDR1 and CDR2: MNHEY, SMNVEV (reference sequence). Trimming stripped 8 bases from V and 1 base from J, with 14 bases between. This CDR3 is built from 14 residues. The CDR3 reads CASPTGGKNTEAFF. The DNA of the CDR3 is TGTGCCAGCCCCACCGGCGGTAAGAACACTGAAGCTTTCTTT.

This clonotype was picked up a small number of times. This may be a read error, as it is one base from a much larger clone. This sequence joins TRBV7-2 and TRBJ2-7; 8 bases match TRBD1. The CDR3 has 13 amino acids. Germline lookup yields CDR1 SGHTA and CDR2 FQGNSA. With 5 bases clipped from V and 2 bases from J, the junction kept 2 bases outside the gene matches. CDR3 amino acids: CASSMTGAYEQYF. The CDR3, as DNA: TGTGCCAGCAGCATGACAGGGGCCTACGAGCAGTACTTC.

This clonotype was observed a handful of times. The J gene is TRBJ2-1, the V gene TRBV27; D gene unclear. The CDR3 covers 16 residues. Germline assignment: CDR1 MNHEY and CDR2 SMNVEV (reference sequence). Trimming shortened V by 2 bases and J by 1 base, and 12 bases separated the two germline ends. CDR3 region: CASSLEPITSYNEQFF. The CDR3 bases are TGTGCCAGCAGTTTAGAGCCCATAACTTCCTACAATGAGCAGTTCTTC.

This clonotype showed up many times. This chain connects TRBV20-1 to TRBJ2-1, with D perhaps TRBD2 (5 bases). This CDR3 spans 15 amino acids. Germline CDR1 is DFQATT and CDR2 is SNEGSKA (reference sequence). V lost 5 bases to trimming and J lost 7 bases, with 21 bases between them. CDR3 nucleotides: TGCAGTGCTCGCAAAGGAGGCAGGACGGCGAATGAGCAGTTCTTC. This translates into CSARKGGRTANEQFF.

The rearrangement uses TRBV7-8 and TRBJ2-1; D possibly corresponds to TRBD1 (7 bases). Germline values: CDR1 SGHVS, CDR2 FQNEAQ. This CDR3 has 14 residues. Trimming shortened V by 1 base and J by 7 bases, and 11 bases separated the two germline ends. The CDR3 loop is CASSLGRGENEQFF. Here the CDR3 DNA reads TGTGCCAGCAGCTTAGGCAGGGGGGAGAATGAGCAGTTCTTC.

The rearrangement uses TRBV29-1 and TRBJ1-1; possibly TRBD1 for D (6 bases). Trimming pared 3 bases from V and 4 bases from J, leaving 24 bases between. This CDR3 has 17 residues. Germline V lookup: CDR1 SQVTM, CDR2 ANQGSEA. CDR3 in amino acids: CSVDETFRKQGVTEAFF. The CDR3, as DNA: TGCAGCGTTGACGAGACCTTTCGGAAACAGGGAGTCACTGAAGCTTTCTTT.

This clonotype was counted many times. The V gene is TRBV10-3, the J gene TRBJ2-1; D is perhaps TRBD1 (6 bases). The CDR3 is 13 amino acids. Germline lookup yields CDR1 ENHRY and CDR2 SYGVKD. V was trimmed by 7 bases and J by 9 bases, leaving 16 bases between them. The CDR3 protein is CAIKGGAPVEQFF. As DNA, the CDR3 is TGTGCCATCAAAGGGGGAGCCCCGGTTGAGCAGTTCTTC.

This clonotype occurred a few times. The chain carries TRBV28 and TRBJ2-7; tentatively, D is TRBD1 (6 bases). In germline, CDR1 is MDHEN, CDR2 SYDVKM. This CDR3 comprises 17 residues. The V end was cut by 5 bases, the J end by 4 bases, with 24 bases between. CDR3 in DNA: TGTGCCAGCAGTCATACTTCCCGGCACAGGGTACGTTACGAGCAGTACTTC. Translating gives CASSHTSRHRVRYEQYF.

The rearrangement uses TRBV18 and TRBJ2-6; TRBD1 agrees at 9 bases. The CDR3 is 20 residues long. V shed 3 bases, J shed 0 bases, and the junction held 12 bases outside the gene matches. Germline V gives CDR1 KGHSH, CDR2 LQKENI. For the CDR3, the DNA is TGTGCCAGCTCACCCTTGCAGCGGACAGGGGCGAGCTCTGGGGCCAACGTCCTGACTTTC. Encoded protein: CASSPLQRTGASSGANVLTF.

The chain combines TRBV15 with TRBJ2-7, with 9 bases identical to TRBD2. The CDR3 is made up of 16 amino acids. CDR1 is LNHNV, CDR2 YYDKDF, per germline (reference sequence). V lost 7 bases, J lost 3 bases, and 13 bases stayed unmatched. The CDR3, as DNA: TGTGCCACCATGGGAATTTTAAGCGGGGGGATCTACGAGCAGTACTTC. Protein product: CATMGILSGGIYEQYF.

The chain carries TRBV20-1 and TRBJ2-1; 8 bases are a match to TRBD2. Trimming took 0 bases from V and 3 from J; bases not matched to a gene: 4. This CDR3 is 15 amino acids long. CDR1 is DFQATT and CDR2 is SNEGSKA in the germline V gene (reference sequence). CDR3 bases: TGCAGTGCTAGAGATCTAAGCGGGAGCTACAATGAGCAGTTCTTC. Translation: CSARDLSGSYNEQFF.

V usage is TRBV20-1 and J usage is TRBJ1-4, with D perhaps TRBD1 (5 bases). The CDR3 totals 12 residues. The germline CDR1 and CDR2 sequences are DFQATT and SNEGSKA (reference sequence). Trimming removed 6 bases at V and 8 bases at J, with 13 bases between. The CDR3 sequence is CSAAGAREKLFF. The CDR3 DNA is TGCAGTGCCGCCGGGGCCAGGGAAAAACTGTTTTTT.

This clonotype has a handful of counts. The chain joins TRBV27 to TRBJ2-7; D may be TRBD2 (6 bases). This CDR3 has 13 amino acids. Trimming pared 8 bases from V and 2 bases from J, leaving 13 bases between. Per germline, CDR1 MNHEY and CDR2 SMNVEV (reference sequence). In nucleotides, the CDR3 is TGTGCCAGCCGGGGGTACGGAACCTACGAGCAGTACTTC. It is translated as CASRGYGTYEQYF.

The table lists this clonotype with many counts. The rearrangement joins TRBV10-3 to TRBJ2-1; D remains ambiguous. The CDR3 has 10 amino acids. Germline values: CDR1 ENHRY, CDR2 SYGVKD. The CDR3 loop is CATRDNEQFF. The CDR3 bases are TGTGCTACAAGAGACAATGAGCAGTTCTTC.

This clonotype has just a few counts. This chain uses TRBV12-3 or TRBV12-4 with TRBJ2-1; D uncertain. The CDR3 contains 12 residues. V was pared by 3 bases and J by 8 bases, with 8 bases between. The CDR3 DNA is TGTGCCAGCAGTTTTTGGGGTCATGAGCAGTTCTTC. Amino acids: CASSFWGHEQFF.

The chain joins TRBV12-3 or TRBV12-4 to TRBJ2-1, with 10 bases lining up with TRBD2. The CDR3 spans 16 residues. Germline trimming cut 4 bases from V and 2 bases from J; bases unmatched to any gene: 5. The CDR3 here is CASSSLAGVTYNEQFF. CDR3 nucleotides: TGTGCCAGCAGTTCTCTAGCGGGAGTCACCTACAATGAGCAGTTCTTC.

This clonotype appeared a few times. V usage is TRBV29-1 and J usage is TRBJ2-5; D might be TRBD2 (5 bases). The CDR3 contains 11 residues. V shed 5 bases and J shed 4 bases, with 8 bases lying between them. The V gene's germline CDR1 is SQVTM and CDR2 ANQGSEA. CDR3: CSVYAGETQYF. The CDR3 coding sequence is TGCAGCGTTTACGCGGGAGAGACCCAGTACTTC. Looking up the rest from reference TRBV29-1 and TRBJ2-5 gives the full variable domain: SAVISQKPSRDICQRGTSLTIQCQVDSQVTMMFWYRQQPGQSLTLIATANQGSEATYESGFVIDKFPISRPNLTFSTLTVSNMSPEDSSIYLCSVYAGETQYFGPGTRLLVL.

The chain carries TRBV4-1 and TRBJ1-5; no definite D call. CDR3 length: 13 amino acids. Germline CDR1 is MGHRA and CDR2 is YSYEKL. Between the trimmed V and J ends, which lost 2 bases and 5 bases, there was a span of 7 bases. CDR3 in DNA: TGCGCCAGCAGCCAACTCCTGGATCAGCCCCAGCATTTT. It codes for CASSQLLDQPQHF.

This clonotype came up many times. The chain has TRBV12-3 or TRBV12-4 and TRBJ1-1; 8 bases align to TRBD1. There are 11 residues in the CDR3. V was clipped by 6 bases and J by 7 bases; unmatched bases: 1. CDR3 sequence: CASRGQVEAFF. In DNA form, the CDR3 reads TGTGCCAGCAGGGGACAGGTTGAAGCTTTCTTT.

This clonotype appeared a few times. J is TRBJ2-1 and V is TRBV3-1, with a possible D match to TRBD2 (6 bases). This CDR3 comprises 17 residues. The V end was cut by 5 bases, the J end by 5 bases, with 22 bases between. Germline V gives CDR1 LGHDT, CDR2 YNNKEL (reference sequence). DNA for the CDR3: TGTGCCAGCAGCGCCCTTCCCGGGACTTTCAAAAACAATGAGCAGTTCTTC. Its translation: CASSALPGTFKNNEQFF.

The V and J genes are TRBV9 and TRBJ2-7; D possibly matches TRBD1 or TRBD2 (6 bases each). V was trimmed by 0 bases and J by 10 bases, leaving 14 bases between them. Germline assignment: CDR1 SGDLS and CDR2 YYNGEE. The CDR3 covers 13 residues. The CDR3 reads CASSVGRGSSQYF. Written as DNA, the CDR3 is TGTGCCAGCAGCGTAGGGAGGGGGAGCAGCCAGTACTTC. Complete variable domain (other parts from reference TRBV9 and TRBJ2-7): DSGVTQTPKHLITATGQRVTLRCSPRSGDLSVYWYQQSLDQGLQFLIQYYNGEERAKGNILERFSAQQFPDLHSELNLSSLELGDSALYFCASSVGRGSSQYFGPGTRLTVT.